What follows are 18 T cell receptor beta chains derived from one specimen sequenced in a study of blood T cell repertoires in COVID-19. TCRdb's copy holds only in-frame clones and misses some; the assay was immunoSEQ multiplex PCR. The sample yields about 100,000 clones, roughly 79% seen once. Sequencing was performed on peripheral blood. The receptor source for this set is a man aged 65 to 85 with active or convalescent COVID-19.

This clone came up once. The rearrangement links TRBV6-5 to TRBJ2-3; D remains unclear. The CDR3 sequence is 12 residues long. Germline V lookup: CDR1 MNHEY, CDR2 SVGAGI. V was pared by 5 bases and J by 6 bases, with 9 bases between. The CDR3 here is CASSLRSDTQYF. CDR3 in DNA: TGTGCCAGCAGTCTCCGTTCGGATACGCAGTATTTT.

The chain links TRBV7-9 to TRBJ2-3; D ambiguous. Germline lookup yields CDR1 SEHNR and CDR2 FQNEAQ (reference sequence). CDR3 length equals 10 residues. With 10 bases removed from V and 2 bases from J, the gap between germline ends came to 4 bases. CDR3 sequence: CATNTDTQYF. In nucleotides, the CDR3 is TGTGCCACAAACACAGATACGCAGTATTTT.

This sequence joins TRBV27 and TRBJ2-6; TRBD2 aligns across 8 bases. Trimming removed 6 bases from V and 2 bases from J; junction bases left unmatched: 9. There are 17 residues in the CDR3. Per the germline V gene, CDR1 is MNHEY and CDR2 is SMNVEV (reference sequence). The CDR3 loop is CASSWEGREAGANVLTF. CDR3 coding DNA: TGTGCCAGCAGCTGGGAGGGGCGGGAGGCTGGGGCCAACGTCCTGACTTTC.

The chain links TRBV9 to TRBJ2-2; tentatively, D is TRBD1 (5 bases). Trimming cost V 0 bases and J 3 bases, with 6 bases left between them. The CDR3 runs to 14 residues. Germline V CDR1 and CDR2: SGDLS, YYNGEE. CDR3 amino acids: CASSVGRDTGELFF. Here the CDR3 DNA reads TGTGCCAGCAGCGTAGGCAGGGACACCGGGGAGCTGTTTTTT.

The rearrangement links TRBV24-1 to TRBJ1-1; D unclear. The length of the CDR3 is 15 residues. The V end lost 4 bases, the J end lost 3 bases, and 14 bases lay between the germline ends. The germline CDR1 and CDR2 sequences are KGHDR and SFDVKD. CDR3 nucleotide sequence: TGTGCCACCAGTGAAACCGGACCCGGGGACACTGAAGCTTTCTTT. Its protein product is CATSETGPGDTEAFF.

This chain connects TRBV5-1 to TRBJ2-1; D is perhaps TRBD2 (6 bases). The V end was cut by 4 bases, the J end by 7 bases, with 9 bases between. Germline V CDR1 and CDR2: SGHRS, YFSETQ. The CDR3 extends over 12 amino acids. The CDR3: CASSTEGNEQFF. The CDR3 DNA sequence: TGCGCCAGCAGCACGGAGGGGAATGAGCAGTTCTTC.

The chain combines TRBV7-9 with TRBJ2-3; 12 positions agree with TRBD1. There are 17 residues in the CDR3. V dropped 6 bases and J dropped 4; count of bases not matched to a gene: 11. Germline CDR1 is SEHNR and CDR2 is FQNEAQ (reference sequence). CDR3 nucleotide sequence: TGTGCCAGCAGACAAACCGGGACAGGGGGCCCGTCAGATACGCAGTATTTT. Translating gives CASRQTGTGGPSDTQYF.

The rearrangement links TRBV30 to TRBJ2-7; perhaps TRBD2 as D (5 bases). This CDR3 is built from 12 residues. Trimming removed 0 bases at V and 3 bases at J, with 6 bases between. Germline V gives CDR1 GTSNPN, CDR2 SVGIG (reference sequence). DNA of the CDR3: TGTGCCTGGAGTGTAGAGGGCTACGAGCAGTACTTC. Translated: CAWSVEGYEQYF.

The chain joins TRBV12-3 or TRBV12-4 to TRBJ1-3; D is perhaps TRBD1 (5 bases). The CDR3 runs to 11 residues. The V end lost 5 bases, the J end lost 15 bases, and 14 bases lay between the germline ends. The CDR3 DNA reads TGTGCCAGCAGTGGGGGACTGCTTGGATATTTT. Encoded protein: CASSGGLLGYF.

The chain recombines TRBV7-2 with TRBJ2-3; 7 bases line up with TRBD1. This CDR3 has 16 residues. V was pared by 0 bases and J by 6 bases, with 9 bases of the junction left unmatched. Germline V gene sequence: CDR1 SGHTA, CDR2 FQGNSA. CDR3 nucleotides: TGTGCCAGCAGCTTAGCGACAGGGATCGGGGTGGATACGCAGTATTTT. Translated: CASSLATGIGVDTQYF.

The count of this clone is one. The chain recombines TRBV9 with TRBJ1-2, with 7 nucleotides matching TRBD1. Germline CDR1 SGDLS, CDR2 YYNGEE. The CDR3 has 14 residues. Unmatched junction bases numbered 6, after V lost 0 bases and J lost 7 bases. This CDR3 reads CASSVATGSFGYTF. CDR3 DNA sequence: TGTGCCAGCAGCGTAGCGACAGGGAGTTTTGGCTACACCTTC. The whole variable domain, filled in from reference TRBV9 and TRBJ1-2, reads DSGVTQTPKHLITATGQRVTLRCSPRSGDLSVYWYQQSLDQGLQFLIQYYNGEERAKGNILERFSAQQFPDLHSELNLSSLELGDSALYFCASSVATGSFGYTFGSGTRLTVV.

This chain uses TRBV7-2 with TRBJ1-6; D is unclear. The germline V gene has CDR1 SGHTA and CDR2 FQGNSA. The CDR3 runs to 15 residues. V was clipped by 5 bases and J by 9 bases, with 17 bases between them. DNA for the CDR3: TGTGCCAGCAGCAACGGAGCTACGGCGGCTTCACCCCTCCACTTT. This gives the protein CASSNGATAASPLHF.

The chain links TRBV30 to TRBJ1-1, with D possibly matching TRBD1 (6 bases). There are 15 residues in the CDR3. CDR1 GTSNPN and CDR2 SVGIG come from the germline V gene (reference sequence). V shed 2 bases and J shed 1 base, with 14 bases lying between them. As DNA, the CDR3 is TGTGCCTGGAGTATTTGGGGGCAGGCGAACACTGAAGCTTTCTTT. Translating it yields CAWSIWGQANTEAFF.

Only one count was recorded for this clone. The chain links TRBV6-5 to TRBJ1-6; 7 positions agree with TRBD1. The trim removed 6 bases at V and 5 bases at J, leaving 1 base unmatched. Germline V lookup: CDR1 MNHEY, CDR2 SVGAGI. CDR3 length: 13 amino acids. The CDR3 spells CASRDRDNSPLHF. The CDR3 bases are TGTGCCAGCAGAGACAGGGATAATTCACCCCTCCACTTT.

The CDR3 protein is CASSAGQGTGQPQHF. The DNA for the CDR3 is TGTGCCAGCAGCGCTGGACAGGGGACGGGTCAGCCCCAGCATTTT. The chain has TRBV5-5 and TRBJ1-5; TRBD1 matches 9 bases. Per germline, CDR1 SGHKS and CDR2 YYEKEE (reference sequence). The CDR3 covers 15 residues. With 4 bases clipped from V and 6 bases from J, the junction kept 8 bases outside the gene matches.

The V call is TRBV12-3 or TRBV12-4, the J call TRBJ1-2; no reliable D call. V was cut by 3 bases and J by 7 bases, with 3 bases left in between. This CDR3 has 10 amino acids. The chain's CDR3 is CASSLAGYTF. CDR3 coding DNA: TGTGCCAGCAGTTTGGCTGGCTACACCTTC.

The gene calls are TRBV5-1 and TRBJ2-6, with a weak D call TRBD1 (5 bases). V was clipped by 0 bases and J by 0 bases, with 7 bases between them. Looked up from germline, CDR1 is SGHRS and CDR2 is YFSETQ. The CDR3 runs 16 residues. CDR3 amino acids: CASSLGQLSGANVLTF. The CDR3 nucleotides are TGCGCCAGCAGCTTGGGACAGCTCTCTGGGGCCAACGTCCTGACTTTC.

V and J are TRBV5-1 and TRBJ2-5; 7 bases agree with TRBD1. The V gene's germline CDR1 is SGHRS and CDR2 YFSETQ. This CDR3 has 14 residues. V lost 4 bases, J lost 2 bases, and 5 bases stayed unmatched. The CDR3, as DNA: TGCGCCAGCAGCCTCATGGGACAGCAAGAGACCCAGTACTTC. It specifies CASSLMGQQETQYF.